This record looks at one TCR beta chain sequence and its context. Antigen specificity is unknown. CD8 cells regarded as naive lacked CD45RO, were positively chosen for CCR7, and omitted terminally differentiated effector memory CD45RA+ cells. Generated by immunoSEQ multiplex PCR, the TCRdb table keeps only in-frame clones and is missing some. Seen here are about 580,000 clones, 95% to 98% observed once, and the top ten hold 0.3%. Trimming pared 4 bases from V and 1 base from J, leaving 11 bases between. The CDR3 sequence is 15 residues long. Germline lookup yields CDR1 SGDLS and CDR2 YYNGEE. This specimen comes from a study of shared clonotypes between healthy human individuals. Broader study findings: Relative to their counterparts shared across all four donors, non-shared clonotypes exhibited diminished generation probabilities.

The chain uses TRBV9 and TRBJ2-2; tentatively, D is TRBD1 (5 bases). The receptor was derived from a man aged 25-45 years in good health. Sequencing was done on a sample of naive CD8+ T cells sorted from blood. The chain's CDR3 is CASSQGSRNTGELFF. DNA of the CDR3: TGTGCCAGCAGCCAGGGCTCGAGGAACACCGGGGAGCTGTTTTTT.